This T cell receptor (beta chain) originates from a study of blood T cells in healthy people across ages. Study background: About one barcoded beta molecule per two T cells was the capture yield of template switching.

A second PCR, run for roughly 7 to 12 cycles, used a sample-barcoded 5' primer plus a J-beta primer mix. TCRdb analysed the 5' RACE reads with MiXCR anew, one entry per CDR3 protein. This table holds 1.5 million to 2 million distinct CDR3 sequences, more than 35% found once. The ends lost 5 bases at V and 9 bases at J; junction bases unmatched: 11. The CDR3 runs 13 residues. Germline CDR1 SQVTM, CDR2 ANQGSEA. Extractions gave at least 5.5 micrograms of total RNA per sample. Worth noting for this clonotype: The antigen is not known.

Overall study results and limits: Versus aged donors, long-lived donors had higher diversity and more naive CD4+ cells. Naive and antigen-experienced cells were not separated, limiting conclusive comparison.

J is TRBJ2-5 and V is TRBV29-1; the match to TRBD1 covers 8 bases. Sequencing input: blood. This clonotype was sampled from a human donor in good health. The CDR3 protein is CSVLRQGSGSQYF. The CDR3, as DNA: TGCAGCGTTCTCAGACAGGGGTCCGGGTCCCAGTACTTC.